One and the same sample provided the 18 T cell receptor beta chains below, sequenced in a study of T-cell memory formation after mild COVID-19. MiXCR was run by TCRdb on the 5' RACE reads, yielding one entry per CDR3 protein. The sample consists of 110,000 to 150,000 distinct CDR3 sequences, 20% to 25% of them appearing once. Sequences were obtained from PBMCs or a T cell subset sorted from them (not recorded which). The receptor source for this set is an adult woman who had mild COVID-19 (a few samples of this study predate the infection). Cell type and time point are not known.

V and J are TRBV7-2 and TRBJ2-1, with 12 bases matching TRBD2. CDR1 is SGHTA, CDR2 FQGNSA, per germline. The CDR3 contains 16 residues. V gave up 3 bases and J gave up 3 bases; unmatched junction bases: 3. Here the CDR3 DNA reads TGTGCCAGCAGCTTCTGGACTAGCGGGGACTACAATGAGCAGTTCTTC. Translation gives CASSFWTSGDYNEQFF.

The V gene is TRBV4-1, the J gene TRBJ1-4, with a tentative D call TRBD1 (5 bases). Trimming cost V 5 bases and J 7 bases, with 14 bases left between them. This CDR3 comprises 14 residues. The germline V gene has CDR1 MGHRA and CDR2 YSYEKL. The CDR3 reads CASSVPGRGEKLFF. The CDR3 nucleotides are TGCGCCAGCAGCGTCCCGGGGCGCGGTGAAAAACTGTTTTTT.

This rearrangement joins TRBV7-2 to TRBJ2-1; 12 bases align to TRBD2. V trimming: 1 base; J trimming: 9 bases; junction bases outside the gene matches: 7. Germline CDR1 is SGHTA and CDR2 is FQGNSA. There are 16 residues in the CDR3. The CDR3 DNA reads TGTGCCAGCAGCTTAGGGCTAGCGGGGGGGCCTCGTGAGCAGTTCTTC. It codes for CASSLGLAGGPREQFF.

The chain links TRBV7-9 to TRBJ2-4; TRBD2 agrees at 14 bases. CDR3 length: 19 residues. Germline CDR1 SEHNR, CDR2 FQNEAQ (reference sequence). After removal of 5 bases from V and 1 base from J, the junction contained 10 bases not matched to a gene. DNA of the CDR3: TGTGCCAGCAGCCCCAGACTAGCGGGGGGGCCGGGTGCCAAAAACATTCAGTACTTC. Residues: CASSPRLAGGPGAKNIQYF.

The rearrangement joins TRBV9 to TRBJ2-3; 10 bases match TRBD1. This CDR3 region has 15 residues. The germline CDR1 and CDR2 sequences are SGDLS and YYNGEE. J was trimmed by 1 base and V by 3 bases; bases with no gene match: 2. CDR3 protein: CASSGGTGGTDTQYF. The CDR3 DNA reads TGTGCCAGCAGCGGGGGGACAGGGGGCACAGATACGCAGTATTTT.

V usage is TRBV27 and J usage is TRBJ2-3, with 9 bases that match TRBD2. V dropped 7 bases and J dropped 0; count of bases not matched to a gene: 5. The CDR3 consists of 15 residues. The germline gives CDR1 MNHEY, CDR2 SMNVEV (reference sequence). The CDR3: CASTQRGDSTDTQYF. In DNA, the CDR3 is TGTGCCAGCACCCAGCGGGGGGATAGCACAGATACGCAGTATTTT.

This clonotype has just a few counts. The V and J genes are TRBV5-1 and TRBJ2-5; 9 nucleotides line up with TRBD1. CDR3 length equals 15 residues. V lost 4 bases to trimming and J lost 4 bases; unmatched junction nucleotides: 8. From germline, CDR1 is SGHRS and CDR2 YFSETQ. CDR3 nucleotides: TGCGCCAGCAGCCCACCAGGGACAGGGTTAGAGACCCAGTACTTC. Its protein is CASSPPGTGLETQYF.

This clonotype was counted a single time. The V gene is TRBV7-2, the J gene TRBJ1-1; maybe TRBD1 (5 bases). The V gene lost 5 bases and the J gene lost 4 bases, with 17 bases spanning the gap. Germline-derived CDR1 and CDR2 are SGHTA and FQGNSA. The CDR3 loop spans 15 amino acids. The CDR3 DNA sequence: TGTGCCAGCAGCCCAATTGGGGCCCCGGGCACTGAAGCTTTCTTT. It specifies CASSPIGAPGTEAFF.

This clonotype has a handful of counts. The CDR3 sequence: CASSLGRIPYGYTF. The CDR3 bases are TGTGCCAGCAGCTTGGGGAGAATCCCCTATGGCTACACCTTC. The genes are TRBV11-1 and TRBJ1-2, with unresolved D. V lost 3 bases and J 4 bases, leaving 12 bases between the germline ends. Looked up from germline, CDR1 is SGHAT and CDR2 is FQDESV (reference sequence). CDR3 length: 14 amino acids.

The chain has TRBV7-2 and TRBJ1-4, with TRBD1 identical over 7 bases. CDR3 length: 15 amino acids. The V gene end was trimmed by 4 bases and the J gene end by 5 bases; junction bases not matched to a gene: 7. Germline V lookup: CDR1 SGHTA, CDR2 FQGNSA. In DNA form, the CDR3 reads TGTGCCAGCAGCTCCAGTGACAGGGTGAATGAAAAACTGTTTTTT. It encodes CASSSSDRVNEKLFF.

The sample holds a few counts of this clonotype. This rearrangement joins TRBV7-2 to TRBJ2-5; D tentatively reads TRBD1 or TRBD2 (5 bases each). V was cut by 2 bases and J by 2 bases, with 12 bases left in between. This CDR3 contains 15 residues. Germline loops: CDR1 SGHTA, CDR2 FQGNSA. The CDR3 DNA reads as TGTGCCAGCAGCTTACTCCGGGACGATCAAGAGACCCAGTACTTC. Protein: CASSLLRDDQETQYF.

V usage is TRBV11-2 and J usage is TRBJ2-5; 10 nucleotides line up with TRBD2. The CDR3 is 17 residues long. From germline, CDR1 is SGHAT and CDR2 FQNNGV. V lost 4 bases and J lost 1; bases outside the gene matches: 9. This CDR3 reads CASSYPGTSDFQETQYF. The CDR3 DNA sequence: TGTGCCAGCAGCTACCCCGGGACTAGCGACTTCCAAGAGACCCAGTACTTC.

This clonotype was observed a handful of times. In DNA, the CDR3 is TGCAGCGTTGATCAGGGGAGTTCCAGGGAGCAGTACTTC. Translation: CSVDQGSSREQYF. The chain joins TRBV29-1 to TRBJ2-7; D is perhaps TRBD1 (6 bases). CDR3 length: 13 residues. CDR1 and CDR2 (germline): SQVTM, ANQGSEA. Trimming removed 3 bases from V and 7 bases from J, with 16 bases in between.

This clonotype came up a few times. The V and J genes are TRBV2 and TRBJ2-5; 10 bases align to TRBD1. The CDR3 runs to 14 residues. After removal of 6 bases from V and 4 bases from J, the junction contained 5 bases not matched to a gene. Germline V gene lookup returns CDR1 SNHLY and CDR2 FYNNEI. CDR3 nucleotides: TGTGCCAGCAGCGCCTGGACAGGGGGAGAGACCCAGTACTTC. Translating gives CASSAWTGGETQYF.

The chain employs TRBV9 and TRBJ2-7; the match to TRBD2 covers 8 bases. Germline V gene lookup returns CDR1 SGDLS and CDR2 YYNGEE. With 7 bases clipped from V and 1 base from J, the junction kept 7 bases outside the gene matches. The CDR3 has 14 residues. As DNA, the CDR3 is TGTGCCAGCTCTTCCGGGGGGGCGTCCTACGAGCAGTACTTC. Encoded protein: CASSSGGASYEQYF.

This chain links TRBV2 with TRBJ2-3, with 13 bases aligning to TRBD2. The CDR3 runs 15 residues. Germline V gives CDR1 SNHLY, CDR2 FYNNEI. V was pared by 6 bases and J by 4 bases, with 4 bases of the junction left unmatched. DNA of the CDR3: TGTGCCAGCAGCGGGGGACTAGCGGGGTCAGATACGCAGTATTTT. This encodes CASSGGLAGSDTQYF. The complete variable domain, with remaining parts taken from reference TRBV2 and TRBJ2-3, reads EPEVTQTPSHQVTQMGQEVILRCVPISNHLYFYWYRQILGQKVEFLVSFYNNEISEKSEIFDDQFSVERPDGSNFTLKIRSTKLEDSAMYFCASSGGLAGSDTQYFGPGTRLTVL.

This clonotype was detected a few times. DNA of the CDR3: TGCAGTGCTAGAATATCGGGGGAGCAGTACTTC. Amino acids: CSARISGEQYF. V and J are TRBV20-1 and TRBJ2-7; TRBD2 is a possible D gene (5 bases). The length of the CDR3 is 11 residues. CDR1 and CDR2 (germline): DFQATT, SNEGSKA (reference sequence). Trimming left V 2 bases short and J 7 bases short, with 9 bases between.

The V call is TRBV15, the J call TRBJ1-6; D perhaps matches TRBD1 (5 bases). Trimming left V 6 bases short and J 10 bases short, with 16 bases between. The CDR3 length is 14 residues. In germline, CDR1 is LNHNV, CDR2 YYDKDF (reference sequence). CDR3 sequence: CATRGRGVGSPLHF. The CDR3 DNA reads as TGTGCCACCAGGGGCAGAGGGGTAGGATCACCCCTCCACTTT.